This T cell receptor (beta chain) stems from a study of cytomegalovirus exposure and HLA in healthy donors. Regarding this clone: The antigen is not known.

Profiling relied on immunoSEQ multiplex PCR, and the TCRdb table lists in-frame clones only, not all of them. The data show about 150,000 clones, 75% to 90% seen once. The CDR3 extends over 15 amino acids. From germline, CDR1 is LGHNA and CDR2 YNFKEQ. Trimming at V came to 4 bases and at J to 7 bases, leaving 9 bases not matched to a gene. Whole-study results and caveats: The authors listed over 150 TCR beta chains as cytomegalovirus-associated.

Sequenced: PBMCs. This receptor was identified in a man between 18 and 35 years old in good health and CMV-seropositive. V is TRBV4-2 and J is TRBJ1-4; 7 nucleotides align to TRBD1. For the CDR3, the DNA is TGTGCCAGCAGCCCCTTTTCCGGGACAGCTGAAAAACTGTTTTTT. Translation gives CASSPFSGTAEKLFF.